The 14 T cell receptor beta chains in this list originate from one sample, sequenced in a study of blood T cell repertoires in COVID-19. This table comes from immunoSEQ multiplex PCR, and its TCRdb copy is limited to in-frame clones, with some not included. The table records some 370,000 clones, around 83% of them present only once. Sequencing was carried out using PBMCs or T cells enriched from blood (not recorded which). Source of these receptors: a woman in her forties or fifties who had recovered from COVID-19.

The rearrangement links TRBV23-1 to TRBJ1-5; D unresolved. TRBV23-1 is treated as an ORF (open reading frame) with a function not yet certain. Trimming took 1 base from V and 6 from J, leaving 7 bases between them. The CDR3 totals 13 residues. CDR3 in amino acids: CASSQLLSQPQHF. CDR3 DNA sequence: TGCGCCAGCAGTCAATTACTGAGTCAGCCCCAGCATTTT.

V gene TRBV11-3 combines with J gene TRBJ1-1; no definite D call. This CDR3 contains 16 residues. The germline V gene has CDR1 SGHNT and CDR2 YENEEA. Trimming removed 1 base at V and 4 bases at J, with 16 bases between. The CDR3 DNA follows: TGTGCCAGCAGCTTAGTTGGCGGGGTGAGCGGCACTGAAGCTTTCTTT. Translation: CASSLVGGVSGTEAFF. The whole variable domain, remainder taken from reference TRBV11-3 and TRBJ1-1, is EAGVVQSPRYKIIEKKQPVAFWCNPISGHNTLYWYLQNLGQGPELLIRYENEEAVDDSQLPKDRFSAERLKGVDSTLKIQPAELGDSAVYLCASSLVGGVSGTEAFFGQGTRLTVV.

This clone was observed a handful of times. This chain joins TRBV2 and TRBJ1-2; D gene uncertain. From germline, CDR1 is SNHLY and CDR2 FYNNEI. Deletions cut 10 bases from V and 1 base from J, with 16 bases between. The CDR3 contains 14 residues. The chain's CDR3 is CATARENGNYGYTF. CDR3 in DNA: TGTGCCACCGCACGGGAAAACGGTAACTATGGCTACACCTTC.

V is TRBV30 and J is TRBJ1-3, with D perhaps TRBD1 (5 bases). Trimming stripped 3 bases from V and 4 bases from J, with 16 bases between. CDR1 GTSNPN and CDR2 SVGIG come from the germline V gene (reference sequence). CDR3 length: 15 residues. The CDR3 loop reads CAWRNSGISGNTIYF. For the CDR3, the DNA is TGTGCCTGGAGGAATTCAGGGATTTCGGGAAACACCATATATTTT. Filled out from reference TRBV30 and TRBJ1-3, the complete variable domain reads SQTIHQWPATLVQPVGSPLSLECTVEGTSNPNLYWYRQAAGRGLQLLFYSVGIGQISSEVPQNLSASRPQDRQFILSSKKLLLSDSGFYLCAWRNSGISGNTIYFGEGSWLTVV.

The chain employs TRBV6-1 and TRBJ1-2, with D unresolved. The V and J ends lost 2 bases and 8 bases respectively, with 15 bases between them. Per the germline V gene, CDR1 is MNHNS and CDR2 is SASEGT. The CDR3 is 14 amino acids. CDR3 sequence reads: CASSENSPGDGYTF. CDR3 DNA sequence: TGTGCCAGCAGTGAAAACTCACCAGGTGACGGCTACACCTTC.

This clone was found a few times. Other DNA variants within this sample encode the same CDR3. The genes are TRBV4-2 and TRBJ1-2; D unclear. Trimming pared 3 bases from V and 1 base from J, leaving 9 bases between. In germline, CDR1 is LGHNA, CDR2 YNFKEQ. There are 14 residues in the CDR3. The CDR3 DNA reads TGTGCCAGCAGCCAGGCCGGGAGTAACTATGGCTACACCTTC. Amino acid sequence: CASSQAGSNYGYTF.

The chain links TRBV12-5 to TRBJ1-2, with D possibly matching TRBD1 (6 bases). This CDR3 has 16 residues. Germline V gives CDR1 LGHNT, CDR2 FRNRAP. Trimming cost V 0 bases and J 8 bases, with 19 bases left between them. The CDR3 protein is CASGLVHGGASSGYTF. CDR3 coding DNA: TGTGCTAGTGGTTTGGTACATGGGGGGGCAAGCAGCGGCTACACCTTC.

The table lists this clone with a few counts. The V and J genes are TRBV4-1 and TRBJ2-7; TRBD2 matches at 11 bases. Germline V CDR1 and CDR2: MGHRA, YSYEKL. V lost 2 bases and J lost 4; bases outside the gene matches: 7. The CDR3 runs to 16 residues. CDR3: CASSQLGTSGPYEQYF. The CDR3 DNA reads as TGCGCCAGCAGCCAATTAGGGACTAGCGGCCCATACGAGCAGTACTTC.

This sequence joins TRBV4-2 and TRBJ1-5, with D perhaps TRBD1 (5 bases). CDR3 length: 15 residues. Looked up from germline, CDR1 is LGHNA and CDR2 is YNFKEQ. Trimming pared 1 base from V and 7 bases from J, leaving 14 bases between. CDR3 DNA sequence: TGTGCCAGCAGCCAAGTACGAAGGGGTGGCCAGCCCCAGCATTTT. Translation gives CASSQVRRGGQPQHF.

This clone has a single count. The chain employs TRBV7-9 and TRBJ1-1, with D tentatively TRBD1 (6 bases). The CDR3 runs 16 residues. Germline CDR1 is SEHNR and CDR2 is FQNEAQ (reference sequence). The V end lost 5 bases, the J end lost 4 bases, and 20 bases lay between the germline ends. The CDR3 coding sequence is TGTGCCAGCAGCCCCCCGGGACAAGGAGGAATCACTGAAGCTTTCTTT. This translates into CASSPPGQGGITEAFF. Filled out from reference TRBV7-9 and TRBJ1-1, the complete variable domain reads DTGVSQNPRHKITKRGQNVTFRCDPISEHNRLYWYRQTLGQGPEFLTYFQNEAQLEKSRLLSDRFSAERPKGSFSTLEIQRTEQGDSAMYLCASSPPGQGGITEAFFGQGTRLTVV.

The chain has TRBV4-3 and TRBJ2-1; TRBD2 aligns across 8 bases. V was clipped by 0 bases and J by 8 bases; unmatched bases: 12. The CDR3 contains 17 residues. Looked up from germline, CDR1 is LGHNA and CDR2 is YSLEER. CDR3 sequence reads: CASSQEVKAGAGDEQFF. DNA for the CDR3: TGCGCCAGCAGCCAAGAAGTAAAAGCGGGAGCCGGGGATGAGCAGTTCTTC.

This clone appeared a few times. The chain has TRBV5-4 and TRBJ1-3; D may be TRBD1 (6 bases). The CDR3 has 13 amino acids. Germline V gene data show CDR1 as SGHNT and CDR2 as YYREEE (reference sequence). Trimming pared 2 bases from V and 7 bases from J, leaving 10 bases between. The CDR3 is CASSLRGANTIYF. The CDR3 region has the DNA TGTGCCAGCAGCTTACGGGGGGCGAACACCATATATTTT.

The rearrangement links TRBV6-1 to TRBJ2-1, with TRBD1 matching over 8 bases. The CDR3 extends over 17 amino acids. Germline CDR1 and CDR2: MNHNS and SASEGT. V shed 3 bases, J shed 7 bases, and the junction held 14 bases outside the gene matches. Here the CDR3 DNA reads TGTGCCAGCAGTGACAGACAGGGGTTGAGCGGATGGAATGAGCAGTTCTTC. Translation: CASSDRQGLSGWNEQFF.

The chain uses TRBV4-3 and TRBJ1-2; D not certain. CDR3 length equals 14 residues. The V end lost 0 bases, the J end lost 6 bases, and 11 bases lay between the germline ends. Germline assignment: CDR1 LGHNA and CDR2 YSLEER. The chain's CDR3 is CASSQEIAFDGYTF. The CDR3 nucleotides read TGCGCCAGCAGCCAAGAAATAGCTTTCGATGGCTACACCTTC.